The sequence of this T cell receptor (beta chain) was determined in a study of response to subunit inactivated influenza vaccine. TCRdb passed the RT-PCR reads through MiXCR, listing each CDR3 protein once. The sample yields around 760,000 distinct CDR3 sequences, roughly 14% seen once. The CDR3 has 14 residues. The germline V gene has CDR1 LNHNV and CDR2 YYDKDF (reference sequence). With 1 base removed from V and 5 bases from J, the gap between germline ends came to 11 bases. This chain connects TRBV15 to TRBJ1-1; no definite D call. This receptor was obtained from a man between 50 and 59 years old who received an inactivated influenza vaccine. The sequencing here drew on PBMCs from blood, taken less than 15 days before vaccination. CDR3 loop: CATSRGEIWTEAFF. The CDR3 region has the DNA TGTGCCACCAGCAGAGGCGAGATATGGACTGAAGCTTTCTTT.